The 5 T cell receptor beta chains below were found in one sample sequenced in a study of identical twins. TCRdb passed the 5' RACE reads through MiXCR, listing each CDR3 protein once. The table lists about 240,000 distinct CDR3 sequences, approximately 12% of them singletons. A further study also used this sample, focusing on yellow fever vaccine responses in identical twins.

The sample comprised memory (CD45RO+) T cells sorted from blood. These receptors all come from a woman aged 18-30 years in good health.

The chain joins TRBV6-2 or TRBV6-3 to TRBJ1-2; the D is unclear. V lost 4 bases, J lost 5 bases, and 5 bases lay in between. Germline CDR1 is MNHEY and CDR2 is SVGEGT. The CDR3 runs 11 residues. CDR3 nucleotide sequence: TGTGCCAGCAGTTCTGCGTATGGCTACACCTTC. This sequence encodes CASSSAYGYTF.

Regarding this clonotype: No conserved phenylalanine or tryptophan is present at the end of the CDR3, so a read error is the likely explanation. The limits of the CDR3 on the DNA are not certain, so only TCRdb's listed CDR3 is given. The V call is TRBV6-1, the J call TRBJ2-1; the table's D gene call, TRBD1, was not cross checked with the DNA. The germline V gene encodes CDR1 MNHNS and CDR2 SASEGT. The length of the CDR3 is 13 amino acids, counting both ends. The CDR3 region is CASSEAGGPSLVL.

This clonotype turned up a few times. This chain links TRBV6-1 with TRBJ2-7, with TRBD2 as a possible D gene (6 bases). The V gene's germline CDR1 is MNHNS and CDR2 SASEGT. V shed 6 bases and J shed 2 bases, with 11 bases lying between them. The CDR3 is 13 amino acids. The CDR3 region has the DNA TGTGCCAGCAGGCGTGGGGGGACCTACGAGCAGTACTTC. This sequence encodes CASRRGGTYEQYF.

V and J are TRBV6-2 or TRBV6-3 and TRBJ2-2; 10 bases align to TRBD2. Per the germline V gene, CDR1 is MNHEY and CDR2 is SVGEGT. This CDR3 is built from 16 residues. V was clipped by 6 bases and J by 10 bases; unmatched bases: 14. The chain's CDR3 is CASSTRRSLAGVELFF. In DNA form, the CDR3 reads TGTGCCAGCAGCACCCGCAGGAGTCTAGCGGGGGTGGAGCTGTTTTTT.

The chain carries TRBV20-1 and TRBJ2-7, with TRBD1 identical over 7 bases. Germline loops: CDR1 DFQATT, CDR2 SNEGSKA (reference sequence). With 0 bases clipped from V and 0 bases from J, the junction kept 5 bases outside the gene matches. This CDR3 spans 15 amino acids. The CDR3 nucleotides are TGCAGTGCTAGAGATCGACAGGGATCCTCCTACGAGCAGTACTTC. Its translation is CSARDRQGSSYEQYF.